This TCR beta chain was recorded in a study of Graves' ophthalmopathy and Graves' hyperthyroidism. For the study at large: The blood sample was drawn at first diagnosis and before any treatment.

RNA transcripts were the template, and TCR beta CDR3 regions were amplified from them. HTBI primers were employed in first-round RT-PCR, then a second-round multiplex PCR followed. TCRdb used MiXCR to reprocess the multiplex PCR reads, holding one entry per CDR3 protein. The sample gives 450,000 or so distinct CDR3 sequences, about 15% of which show up once; 8% to 10% is in the top ten. Germline CDR1 MRHNA, CDR2 SNTAGT. V was clipped by 8 bases and J by 0 bases, with 7 bases between them. This CDR3 is 13 amino acids long. This clonotype occurred many times. Patients were excluded if they had other autoimmune diseases or uncontrolled infections, and likewise if pregnancy or lactation applied. The diagnostic workup employed clinical symptoms, serum thyroxine, TRAb, thyroid ultrasound and orbital computed tomography.

This sequence joins TRBV6-4 and TRBJ2-2; tentative D call: TRBD2 (6 bases). The sequence derives from a woman aged 30 to 39 with Graves' ophthalmopathy. The specimen was blood. The CDR3 DNA reads TGTGCCAGCCGGGACTCGAACACCGGGGAGCTGTTTTTT. Translating gives CASRDSNTGELFF.